These T cell receptor beta chains were read from a single sample in a study of beta chain features in type 1 diabetes. TCRdb's table, derived via immunoSEQ multiplex PCR, lists solely in-frame clones and lacks some. The data show hundreds of thousands of clones, with roughly 13% seen just once and less than 0.04% held by the top ten. Material: naive CD4+ T cells from blood. These receptors all stem from a man aged 18-30 years with type 1 diabetes. Both conserved end residues are part of each CDR3. Fields, in order: J gene, V gene, CDR3 protein.

TRBJ1-1 | TRBV4-1 | CASSQFPRDTEAFF
TRBJ2-3 | TRBV15 | CATSRDRATDTQYF
TRBJ2-1 | TRBV28 | CAAGGVLNEQFF
TRBJ2-3 | TRBV5-1 | CASSQGRGPSTDTQYF
TRBJ2-1 | TRBV12-5 | CASGQGTGSYNEQFF
TRBJ2-7 | TRBV5-1 | CASSFRSGQEIDEQYF
TRBJ1-5 | TRBV14 | CASSQGVGQPQHF
TRBJ1-5 | TRBV29-1 | CSVGDSRQPQHF
TRBJ2-7 | TRBV4-2 | CASSQEGEAGEQYF
TRBJ2-7 | TRBV30 | CAWGTGGSYEQYF
TRBJ2-1 | TRBV13 | CASSLSGGGSYNEQFF
TRBJ2-5 | TRBV2 | CASGDLLQETQYF
TRBJ1-2 | TRBV27 | CASSLSRDLYGYTF
TRBJ2-7 | TRBV5-1 | CASNQGQITSYEQYF
TRBJ2-7 | TRBV28 | CASSLGGGYEQYF
TRBJ2-5 | TRBV5-4 | CASSLTQGASETQYF
TRBJ2-7 | TRBV29-1 | CSVDGDYSYEQYF
TRBJ1-1 | TRBV5-4 | CASSLQGVNTEAFF
TRBJ2-5 | TRBV5-1 | CASSSRLRETQYF
TRBJ2-3 | TRBV2 | CASSSTTDTQYF
TRBJ2-7 | TRBV28 | CASSSGQGTSYEQYF
TRBJ2-5 | TRBV5-1 | CASSLVPPETQYF
TRBJ2-7 | TRBV2 | CASSDLVGDPYEQYF
TRBJ2-5 | TRBV7-9 | CASSWSGQGAPRETQYF
TRBJ1-6 | TRBV30 | CAWSATGGSPLHF
TRBJ1-5 | TRBV7-9 | CASSQGTGGQPQHF
TRBJ1-4 | TRBV7-9 | CASSFGKAEKKLFF
TRBJ2-3 | TRBV7-7 | CASSLAPGLGTDTQYF
TRBJ2-5 | TRBV14 | CASSEQGVKETQYF
TRBJ2-7 | TRBV9 | CASSASGQTTSYEQYF
TRBJ2-7 | TRBV4-2 | CASSQVSFEQYF
TRBJ2-3 | TRBV6-5 | CASRADRGHRDTQYF
TRBJ2-1 | TRBV6-1 | CASSRTGVSYNEQFF
TRBJ2-5 | TRBV5-1 | CASSFSTGGETQYF
TRBJ2-4 | TRBV5-4 | CASSSGGGQREKNIQYF
NA | TRBV5-1 | CASSFQPGQGYEQYF
TRBJ1-2 | TRBV9 | CASSADTGNGYTF
TRBJ2-1 | TRBV2 | CASSPEGGIYNEQFF
TRBJ1-2 | TRBV28 | CASSPGTGGHTF
TRBJ1-1 | TRBV28 | CASTWADLNTEAFF
TRBJ2-5 | TRBV30 | CAWSVGGVEETQYF
TRBJ2-5 | TRBV7-2 | CASSLVSGEETQYF
TRBJ2-2 | TRBV6-4 | CATRSGIMTGELFF